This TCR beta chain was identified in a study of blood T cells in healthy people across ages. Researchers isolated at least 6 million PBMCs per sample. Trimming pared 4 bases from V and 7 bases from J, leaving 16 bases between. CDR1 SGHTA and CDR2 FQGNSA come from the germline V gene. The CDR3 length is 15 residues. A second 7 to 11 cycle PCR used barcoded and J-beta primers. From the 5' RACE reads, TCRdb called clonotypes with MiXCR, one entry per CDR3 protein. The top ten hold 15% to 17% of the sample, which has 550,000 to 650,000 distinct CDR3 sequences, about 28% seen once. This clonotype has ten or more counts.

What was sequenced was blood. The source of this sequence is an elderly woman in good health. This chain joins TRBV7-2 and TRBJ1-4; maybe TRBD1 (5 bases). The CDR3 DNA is TGTGCCAGCAGCTCAAGGGGAGGGGATGCTGAAAAACTGTTTTTT. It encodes CASSSRGGDAEKLFF. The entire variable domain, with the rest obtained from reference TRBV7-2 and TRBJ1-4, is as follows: GAGVSQSPSNKVTEKGKDVELRCDPISGHTALYWYRQSLGQGLEFLIYFQGNSAPDKSGLPSDRFSAERTGGSVSTLTIQRTQQEDSAVYLCASSSRGGDAEKLFFGSGTQLSVL.